This is a list of T cell receptor beta chains from one sample in a study of T cell repertoires in cytomegalovirus infection. TCRdb re-called the reads with MiXCR, one entry per CDR3 protein. The data contain 570,000 or so distinct CDR3 sequences, roughly 42% of them singletons. No antigens are known for them. The sequences come from cultured PBMCs, collected from culture after CMV antigen stimulation. The receptors here all came from a human donor in good health (CMV status not recorded). Some clones in this sample may be carry-over from other donors' samples. Each CDR3 is given with its conserved first and last residue. A D gene is named only where the DNA matches it firmly. Clone size is given for some rows only: seen once, a few or many times, or a class if the clone is expanded.

d_call: .
j_call: TRBJ2-3
v_call: TRBV30
clone_size: .
cdr3_nt: TGTGCCTGGAGTCCCACGGGCCCTCGGATCACAGATACGCAGTATTTT
cdr3_aa: CAWSPTGPRITDTQYF

d_call: TRBD1
j_call: TRBJ1-1
v_call: TRBV6-6
clone_size: few
cdr3_nt: TGTGCCAGCAAAAAGACAGGGGCATTGAACACTGAAGCTTTCTTT
cdr3_aa: CASKKTGALNTEAFF

d_call: .
j_call: TRBJ1-1
v_call: TRBV11-2
clone_size: .
cdr3_nt: TGTGCCAGCAGCCTAAAGAGAAGCACTGAAGCTTTCTTT
cdr3_aa: CASSLKRSTEAFF

d_call: TRBD1
j_call: TRBJ1-4
v_call: TRBV7-2
clone_size: .
cdr3_nt: TGTGCCAGCCGGCCCAGGGGGCGGGGTGAAAAACTGTTTTTT
cdr3_aa: CASRPRGRGEKLFF

d_call: TRBD2
j_call: TRBJ2-1
v_call: TRBV29-1
clone_size: .
cdr3_nt: TGCAGCGTCAGATGGACTAGCGGGGGGCCAGGTGAGCAGTTCTTC
cdr3_aa: CSVRWTSGGPGEQFF

d_call: .
j_call: TRBJ1-5
v_call: TRBV12-3/TRBV12-4
clone_size: few
cdr3_nt: TGTGCCAGCAGTTCTCCAGGGGACGTTCAGCCCCAGCATTTT
cdr3_aa: CASSSPGDVQPQHF

d_call: .
j_call: TRBJ1-5
v_call: TRBV10-3
clone_size: .
cdr3_nt: TGTGCCACCGGTCCCGGGGCATCAGGTAATCAGCCCCAGCATTTT
cdr3_aa: CATGPGASGNQPQHF

d_call: .
j_call: TRBJ2-7
v_call: TRBV7-8
clone_size: .
cdr3_nt: TGTGCCAGCAGTGAAATGTTGGATTCCTACGAGCAGTACTTC
cdr3_aa: CASSEMLDSYEQYF

d_call: .
j_call: TRBJ2-1
v_call: TRBV12-3/TRBV12-4
clone_size: .
cdr3_nt: TGTGCCAGCAGTTCCATAAACCGGGGGCCGCAGTTCTTC
cdr3_aa: CASSSINRGPQFF

d_call: .
j_call: TRBJ2-3
v_call: TRBV6-2/TRBV6-3
clone_size: few
cdr3_nt: TGTGCCAGCAGTTACTCTGCTGACAGGAGGGCAGATACGCAGTATTTT
cdr3_aa: CASSYSADRRADTQYF

d_call: .
j_call: TRBJ1-1
v_call: TRBV6-2/TRBV6-3
clone_size: few
cdr3_nt: TGTGCCAGCAGTTACTGGCAGGGTGATTACAGGAACACTGAAGCTTTCTTT
cdr3_aa: CASSYWQGDYRNTEAFF

d_call: .
j_call: TRBJ2-1
v_call: TRBV12-3/TRBV12-4
clone_size: .
cdr3_nt: TGTGCCAGCAGTCCCCCATGGGGGGAGCAGTTCTTC
cdr3_aa: CASSPPWGEQFF

d_call: TRBD1
j_call: TRBJ1-4
v_call: TRBV6-1
clone_size: .
cdr3_nt: TGTGCCAGCAGTCCGACAGGGGGCGTAGGGGAAAAACTGTTTTTT
cdr3_aa: CASSPTGGVGEKLFF

d_call: .
j_call: TRBJ1-5
v_call: TRBV4-3
clone_size: .
cdr3_nt: TGCGCCAGCGCCCCGGGGGCGACCATCCAGCCCCAGCATTTT
cdr3_aa: CASAPGATIQPQHF

d_call: TRBD1
j_call: TRBJ1-1
v_call: TRBV12-3/TRBV12-4
clone_size: few
cdr3_nt: TGTGCCAGCAGGTTCCCGGGACAGGAGAACACTGAAGCTTTCTTT
cdr3_aa: CASRFPGQENTEAFF

d_call: .
j_call: TRBJ2-7
v_call: TRBV6-2/TRBV6-3
clone_size: few
cdr3_nt: TGTGCCACCAGCAGCTCAGGGGACTACGAGCAGTACTTC
cdr3_aa: CATSSSGDYEQYF

d_call: .
j_call: TRBJ2-7
v_call: TRBV25-1
clone_size: few
cdr3_nt: TGTGCCAGCAGTGGGGGTGGCGAGCAGTACTTC
cdr3_aa: CASSGGGEQYF

d_call: TRBD2
j_call: TRBJ2-1
v_call: TRBV7-2
clone_size: many
cdr3_nt: TGTGCCAGCAGCTTGCGACTAGCGGGAGCTGGGGAGCAGTTCTTC
cdr3_aa: CASSLRLAGAGEQFF

d_call: .
j_call: TRBJ1-3
v_call: TRBV7-2
clone_size: .
cdr3_nt: TGTGCCAGCAGCTCCGACATCACCTCTGGAAACACCATATATTTT
cdr3_aa: CASSSDITSGNTIYF

d_call: .
j_call: TRBJ1-2
v_call: TRBV4-1
clone_size: few
cdr3_nt: TGCGCCAGCAGCCGAAGTGGAAGCTCTAACTATGGCTACACCTTC
cdr3_aa: CASSRSGSSNYGYTF

d_call: .
j_call: TRBJ2-1
v_call: TRBV2
clone_size: .
cdr3_nt: TGTGCCAGCAAGGGGGGCAATGAGCAGTTCTTC
cdr3_aa: CASKGGNEQFF

d_call: .
j_call: TRBJ2-3
v_call: TRBV6-2/TRBV6-3
clone_size: few
cdr3_nt: TGTGCCAGCAGTTCGAACTACGATACGCAGTATTTT
cdr3_aa: CASSSNYDTQYF

d_call: TRBD1
j_call: TRBJ2-3
v_call: TRBV6-6
clone_size: few
cdr3_nt: TGTGCCAGCAATTCCTCTCCAGGGGGCGCAGGCACAGATACGCAGTATTTT
cdr3_aa: CASNSSPGGAGTDTQYF